The text below deals with one T cell receptor beta chain. Its antigen remains unknown. The record originates from a study of beta chain features in type 1 diabetes. Study conclusions and caveats: Any HLA type influence on TCRB rearrangement was left unresolved here.

A single heparinised blood sample, averaging roughly 110 mL, was obtained per donor. This CDR3 has 15 residues. V lost 5 bases and J lost 3, with 13 bases in between. Germline CDR1 reads SGHNT; CDR2 reads YENEEA. Since all of the isolated RNA was reverse transcribed, expressed TCRB transcripts were what got sequenced. Clones were read by immunoSEQ multiplex PCR, and TCRdb kept only the in-frame ones, dropping some. This sample has under 550,000 clones, with roughly 11% found just once. The sample was naive CD4+ T cells from blood. This clonotype originated in a woman in her late teens or twenties in good health. The V call is TRBV11-3, the J call TRBJ2-2, with a possible D match to TRBD2 (6 bases). The CDR3 loop is CASSHWDSDTGELFF. The CDR3 DNA sequence: TGTGCCAGCAGCCACTGGGACTCGGACACCGGGGAGCTGTTTTTT.